The 13 T cell receptor beta chains reported below all come from one sample, sequenced in a study of T cell responses to AZD1222 COVID-19 vaccine. Using immunoSEQ multiplex PCR, the repertoire was profiled, and TCRdb retains in-frame clones only, with some absent. The sample lists about 130,000 clones; about nine tenths were seen once. The sample here was peripheral blood, taken 28 days after the second AZD1222 dose. These receptors originate from an adult who received the AZD1222 COVID-19 vaccine.

The chain uses TRBV3-1 (or the pseudogene TRBV3-2) and TRBJ1-1; perhaps TRBD1 as D (6 bases). The CDR3 has 14 amino acids. V shed 4 bases and J shed 1 base, with 10 bases lying between them. Germline V gene sequence: CDR1 LGHDT, CDR2 YNNKEL (reference sequence). CDR3 bases: TGTGCCAGCAGCCCCGTGGACAGGAACACTGAAGCTTTCTTT. It yields the protein CASSPVDRNTEAFF.

The chain links TRBV7-6 to TRBJ2-2, with 7 nucleotides matching TRBD2. V shed 4 bases, J shed 3 bases, and the junction held 11 bases outside the gene matches. CDR3 length: 17 amino acids. Germline V gene lookup returns CDR1 SGHVS and CDR2 FNYEAQ. CDR3 region: CASSSSVRGSHTGELFF. The CDR3 bases are TGTGCCAGCAGCTCCTCCGTCCGCGGGAGTCACACCGGGGAGCTGTTTTTT.

The rearrangement links TRBV4-1 to TRBJ2-1; D perhaps matches TRBD2 (6 bases). This CDR3 region has 16 residues. The germline V gene encodes CDR1 MGHRA and CDR2 YSYEKL. Trimming cost V 6 bases and J 0 bases, with 15 bases left between them. The CDR3 reads CASRPLSGRSYNEQFF. CDR3 sequence (DNA): TGCGCCAGCAGGCCACTCAGCGGGCGCTCCTACAATGAGCAGTTCTTC.

This chain links TRBV5-1 with TRBJ2-5, with D unresolved. The V gene lost 0 bases and the J gene lost 3 bases, with 3 bases spanning the gap. From germline, CDR1 is SGHRS and CDR2 YFSETQ. This CDR3 contains 12 residues. The CDR3 nucleotides are TGCGCCAGCAGCTTGGCCAAAGAGACCCAGTACTTC. Translating gives CASSLAKETQYF.

The genes are TRBV2 and TRBJ2-7, with no clear D. CDR3 length: 13 amino acids. V gave up 6 bases and J gave up 0 bases, with 9 bases separating them. Germline V gene lookup returns CDR1 SNHLY and CDR2 FYNNEI. The CDR3 loop is CASRLTLSYEQYF. CDR3 sequence (DNA): TGTGCCAGCAGACTAACACTCTCCTACGAGCAGTACTTC. The full variable domain, completed using reference TRBV2 and TRBJ2-7, is EPEVTQTPSHQVTQMGQEVILRCVPISNHLYFYWYRQILGQKVEFLVSFYNNEISEKSEIFDDQFSVERPDGSNFTLKIRSTKLEDSAMYFCASRLTLSYEQYFGPGTRLTVT.

The V gene is TRBV19, the J gene TRBJ2-7, with 10 bases aligning to TRBD1. This CDR3 contains 16 residues. Looked up from germline, CDR1 is LNHDA and CDR2 is SQIVND (reference sequence). V trimming: 3 bases; J trimming: 1 base; junction bases outside the gene matches: 6. The CDR3 protein is CASSIRTGGGSYEQYF. The CDR3 nucleotides are TGTGCCAGTAGTATTAGGACAGGGGGAGGGTCCTACGAGCAGTACTTC.

The genes are TRBV5-1 and TRBJ2-5; D gene uncertain. CDR1 is SGHRS and CDR2 is YFSETQ in the germline V gene. V lost 0 bases and J lost 5, with 11 bases in between. The CDR3 has 14 amino acids. The DNA for the CDR3 is TGCGCCAGCAGCTTGGCCCCGATGAAGGAGACCCAGTACTTC. It is translated as CASSLAPMKETQYF.

The V call is TRBV9, the J call TRBJ2-1; possibly TRBD2 for D (7 bases). The germline V and J ends were trimmed by 2 bases and 5 bases, with 11 bases remaining between them. The CDR3 is 14 residues long. Germline V CDR1 and CDR2: SGDLS, YYNGEE. The CDR3 region is CASSVAGADNEQFF. The CDR3 nucleotides are TGTGCCAGCAGCGTTGCGGGGGCTGACAATGAGCAGTTCTTC.

CDR3 protein: CASSRDGGTSYNSPLHF. The CDR3 DNA is TGTGCCAGCAGTCGGGACGGCGGAACCTCCTATAATTCACCCCTCCACTTT. The chain uses TRBV6-6 and TRBJ1-6; D is perhaps TRBD1 (5 bases). The CDR3 sequence is 17 residues long. Per germline, CDR1 MNHNY and CDR2 SVGAGI (reference sequence). Trimming removed 5 bases from V and 0 bases from J, with 14 bases in between.

V and J are TRBV4-2 and TRBJ1-2; 8 nucleotides align to TRBD1. CDR3 length: 16 residues. In germline, CDR1 is LGHNA, CDR2 YNFKEQ. The junction had 6 bases not matched to a gene; V was cut back by 0 bases and J by 3 bases. The CDR3 DNA follows: TGTGCCAGCAGCCAAGACTATCAGGGGGCGTACTATGGCTACACCTTC. Protein product: CASSQDYQGAYYGYTF.

The chain employs TRBV9 and TRBJ1-2; the D is unclear. V dropped 1 base and J dropped 8 bases, with 12 bases sitting between them. The germline CDR1 and CDR2 sequences are SGDLS and YYNGEE. The length of the CDR3 is 13 residues. The chain's CDR3 is CASSVRVREGYTF. CDR3 sequence (DNA): TGTGCCAGCAGCGTAAGGGTACGGGAAGGCTACACCTTC.

V is TRBV6-5 and J is TRBJ1-2, with D possibly TRBD1 on 5 matching bases. Trimming removed 2 bases at V and 4 bases at J, with 14 bases between. In germline, CDR1 is MNHEY, CDR2 SVGAGI. The CDR3 contains 15 residues. This CDR3 reads CASSYPHGQGYGYTF. The CDR3 DNA is TGTGCCAGCAGTTACCCACACGGCCAGGGCTATGGCTACACCTTC.

The chain joins TRBV15 to TRBJ2-2; weak D call: TRBD1 (6 bases). This CDR3 spans 16 amino acids. Trimming pared 0 bases from V and 4 bases from J, leaving 12 bases between. Germline CDR1 is LNHNV and CDR2 is YYDKDF (reference sequence). The CDR3 loop reads CATSRDRQVVTGELFF. The CDR3 DNA reads TGTGCCACCAGCAGAGATCGACAGGTTGTCACCGGGGAGCTGTTTTTT.